This T cell receptor (beta chain) originates from a study of OX40 agonist ivuxolimab in advanced cancers. General observations from the study: Averaged across samples, CD8+ T cells carried more expanded clones than CD4+ did.

This CDR3 region has 15 residues. CDR1 and CDR2 from the germline V gene are MDHEN and SYDVKM. Between the trimmed V and J ends, which lost 10 bases and 3 bases, there was a span of 19 bases. As regards this clone: What it binds is not known.

Sequencing used immunoSEQ multiplex PCR; TCRdb keeps in-frame clones, though not all of them. The data contain approximately 90,000 clones, around 88% of them singletons. At cycle 4 day 1, cycle 7 day 1, and baseline, blood was sampled. Sequencing was performed on CD4+ or CD8+ T cells sorted from blood, taken in a trial of the OX40 agonist ivuxolimab. The chain recombines TRBV28 with TRBJ1-5; possibly TRBD1 for D (6 bases). The TCR was taken from an adult with an advanced solid tumor such as melanoma, head and neck, liver or kidney cancer. The CDR3 reads CANSFYRDLNQPQHF. In nucleotides, the CDR3 is TGTGCCAATTCCTTCTACAGGGACCTCAATCAGCCCCAGCATTTT.